This TCR beta chain emerged from a study of T and B cells in COVID-19 patients. Each TRB amplification used roughly 220-550 ng of genomic DNA from blood. The V gene lost 3 bases and the J gene lost 7 bases, with 16 bases spanning the gap. CDR1 is MNHEY and CDR2 is SMNVEV in the germline V gene (reference sequence). The CDR3 extends over 14 amino acids. BIOMED2 TRB-A/B primer pools were used in multiplex TRB PCR. Via MiXCR, TCRdb re-called the multiplex PCR reads, giving one row per CDR3 protein. The sample has 15,000 to 20,000 distinct CDR3 sequences, approximately 37% seen once. The material sequenced was blood. The V and J genes are TRBV27 and TRBJ2-7, with D hard to call. The clonotype was recovered from a human donor with active COVID-19. CDR3 nucleotide sequence: TGTGCCAGCAGTTTGTCCCAGGACGGCAAAGAGCAGTACTTC. Its translation is CASSLSQDGKEQYF.